Below, 30 T cell receptor beta chains from the same sample are listed, as sequenced in a study of cytomegalovirus exposure and HLA in healthy donors. Vbeta (60) and Jbeta (13) primers were used in the PCR. Measured with immunoSEQ multiplex PCR; TCRdb has only the in-frame clones, and not every one. The sample gives more than 100,000 clones, approximately 80% of which show up once; 2.5% to 3.5% is in the top ten. Input material: PBMCs. These receptors all stem from a woman in her forties in good health and CMV-seropositive.

V gene TRBV19 combines with J gene TRBJ2-3; 7 bases match TRBD1. Losses at the gene ends were 2 bases for V and 7 bases for J; bases not matched to a gene: 6. This CDR3 has 14 residues. Germline V gene lookup returns CDR1 LNHDA and CDR2 SQIVND (reference sequence). As DNA, the CDR3 is TGTGCCAGTAGTATAACAGGGGTGGGGAATACGCAGTATTTT. Its protein is CASSITGVGNTQYF.

The CDR3 region is CASKLSNQPQHF. CDR3 DNA sequence: TGTGCCAGCAAACTTAGCAATCAGCCCCAGCATTTT. V is TRBV2 and J is TRBJ1-5; D call uncertain. The CDR3 runs 12 residues. Germline CDR1 SNHLY, CDR2 FYNNEI. V was shortened by 7 bases and J by 0 bases, with 4 bases between the two germline ends.

The chain joins TRBV6-6 to TRBJ2-1; 9 positions agree with TRBD1. CDR3 length equals 15 residues. The V and J ends lost 5 bases and 5 bases, in that order; junction bases with no gene match: 7. Germline V gene sequence: CDR1 MNHNY, CDR2 SVGAGI (reference sequence). In DNA form, the CDR3 reads TGTGCCAGCAGTGTCGGGACAGGGTCACACAATGAGCAGTTCTTC. This codes for CASSVGTGSHNEQFF.

V gene TRBV30 combines with J gene TRBJ2-7; 10 bases fit TRBD1. Germline V CDR1 and CDR2: GTSNPN, SVGIG (reference sequence). This CDR3 has 15 residues. Trimming at V came to 6 bases and at J to 3 bases, leaving 11 bases not matched to a gene. The CDR3 spells CACTGPDRGSYEQYF. The DNA of the CDR3 is TGTGCCTGTACCGGCCCGGACAGGGGGAGCTACGAGCAGTACTTC.

This chain joins TRBV5-1 and TRBJ1-2; TRBD1 matches at 9 bases. The CDR3 is 15 amino acids. The junction had 12 bases not matched to a gene; V was cut back by 4 bases and J by 8 bases. From germline, CDR1 is SGHRS and CDR2 YFSETQ. The CDR3 bases are TGCGCCAGCAGCCCCGGGACAGGGCGAGACGAAGGCTACACCTTC. It codes for CASSPGTGRDEGYTF.

This clone was seen a handful of times. The rearrangement joins TRBV4-3 to TRBJ2-1; TRBD2 matches at 7 bases. V trimming: 8 bases; J trimming: 10 bases; junction bases outside the gene matches: 14. This CDR3 spans 14 amino acids. CDR1 LGHNA and CDR2 YSLEER come from the germline V gene. The CDR3 nucleotides read TGCGCCAGCCGTGGGGCGGGAGTAGTTGGCGAGCAGTTCTTC. Translated: CASRGAGVVGEQFF.

V gene TRBV11-2 combines with J gene TRBJ2-7; 7 bases are a match to TRBD1. The length of the CDR3 is 15 residues. Unmatched junction bases numbered 13, after V lost 5 bases and J lost 6 bases. The germline CDR1 and CDR2 sequences are SGHAT and FQNNGV. CDR3 region: CASSRVGTVDGEQYF. The CDR3 region has the DNA TGTGCCAGCAGCCGCGTGGGGACAGTTGACGGCGAGCAGTACTTC.

The rearrangement links TRBV2 to TRBJ1-4; no clear D gene. V was shortened by 3 bases and J by 2 bases, with 7 bases between the two germline ends. Germline V gene lookup returns CDR1 SNHLY and CDR2 FYNNEI. This CDR3 contains 14 residues. The CDR3 sequence: CASSDRDTNEKLFF. CDR3 nucleotide sequence: TGTGCCAGCAGTGACCGGGATACTAATGAAAAACTGTTTTTT. Variable domain in full (rest from reference TRBV2 and TRBJ1-4): EPEVTQTPSHQVTQMGQEVILRCVPISNHLYFYWYRQILGQKVEFLVSFYNNEISEKSEIFDDQFSVERPDGSNFTLKIRSTKLEDSAMYFCASSDRDTNEKLFFGSGTQLSVL.

The genes are TRBV5-1 and TRBJ2-7; the D gene is possibly TRBD2 (7 bases). Trimming pared 0 bases from V and 4 bases from J, leaving 11 bases between. Germline V lookup: CDR1 SGHRS, CDR2 YFSETQ. The CDR3 contains 14 residues. The CDR3 spells CASSLDGGPYEQYF. As DNA, the CDR3 is TGCGCCAGCAGCTTGGACGGGGGGCCTTACGAGCAGTACTTC.

V gene TRBV19 combines with J gene TRBJ1-5; possibly TRBD1 for D (6 bases). The ends were cut back, 3 bases at V and 6 bases at J, with 12 bases in the middle. The CDR3 consists of 14 residues. Germline V gene lookup returns CDR1 LNHDA and CDR2 SQIVND (reference sequence). The CDR3 loop is CASSIRGGGQPQHF. CDR3 nucleotides: TGTGCCAGTAGTATTCGGGGGGGCGGTCAGCCCCAGCATTTT.

The genes are TRBV10-1 and TRBJ1-6; 7 positions agree with TRBD1. J gave up 9 bases and V 5 bases, and 4 bases lay outside the gene matches. Germline V CDR1 and CDR2: WNHNN, SYGVQD (reference sequence). There are 13 residues in the CDR3. The CDR3 DNA follows: TGCGCCAGCAGTACGGACAGGACTTCACCCCTCCACTTT. Translating it yields CASSTDRTSPLHF.

This clone was counted a few times. The gene calls are TRBV7-9 and TRBJ2-2; unclear D gene. Looked up from germline, CDR1 is SEHNR and CDR2 is FQNEAQ (reference sequence). V was shortened by 4 bases and J by 6 bases, with 12 bases between the two germline ends. This CDR3 has 14 amino acids. The CDR3 DNA reads TGTGCCAGCAGCTCCCTTCGCGCGGCCGGGGAGCTGTTTTTT. This codes for CASSSLRAAGELFF.

This chain uses TRBV2 with TRBJ2-7, with 8 bases lining up with TRBD1. Trimming at V came to 4 bases and at J to 1 base, leaving 3 bases not matched to a gene. The CDR3 length is 14 residues. CDR1 SNHLY and CDR2 FYNNEI come from the germline V gene. CDR3 residues: CASSGRTGSYEQYF. The CDR3 DNA sequence: TGTGCCAGCAGTGGCAGGACAGGGTCCTACGAGCAGTACTTC. Looking up the rest from reference TRBV2 and TRBJ2-7 gives the full variable domain: EPEVTQTPSHQVTQMGQEVILRCVPISNHLYFYWYRQILGQKVEFLVSFYNNEISEKSEIFDDQFSVERPDGSNFTLKIRSTKLEDSAMYFCASSGRTGSYEQYFGPGTRLTVT.

J is TRBJ1-4 and V is TRBV2; 10 nucleotides line up with TRBD1. From germline, CDR1 is SNHLY and CDR2 FYNNEI. CDR3 length equals 15 residues. The J segment lost 10 bases and the V segment lost 4 bases, leaving 9 bases of the junction unmatched. The DNA of the CDR3 is TGTGCCAGCAGTGGGTACGGGACAGGGGTCCTAAAACTGTTTTTT. Translated, it gives CASSGYGTGVLKLFF.

This clone was observed a single time. The chain carries TRBV15 and TRBJ2-3, with a tentative D call TRBD1 (6 bases). The CDR3 sequence is 14 residues long. V was pared by 3 bases and J by 4 bases, with 11 bases between. Germline CDR1 LNHNV, CDR2 YYDKDF (reference sequence). CDR3 sequence (DNA): TGTGCCACCAGCAGTCACAGGGTCCCAGATACGCAGTATTTT. It is translated as CATSSHRVPDTQYF.

The rearrangement links TRBV5-8 to TRBJ1-2; weak D call: TRBD1 (6 bases). V lost 0 bases, J lost 0 bases, and 12 bases lay in between. The V gene's germline CDR1 is SGHTS and CDR2 YDEGEE. The CDR3 runs 16 residues. The CDR3, as DNA: TGTGCCAGCAGCTTGGTCCGGGACAATGCTAACTATGGCTACACCTTC. Its protein product is CASSLVRDNANYGYTF.

This chain connects TRBV30 to TRBJ1-1; no clear D. CDR3 length equals 13 residues. Trimming left V 4 bases short and J 3 bases short, with 12 bases between. Looked up from germline, CDR1 is GTSNPN and CDR2 is SVGIG (reference sequence). DNA for the CDR3: TGTGCCTGGAACGTCGGAGGTTACACTGAAGCTTTCTTT. Its protein product is CAWNVGGYTEAFF.

The genes are TRBV11-1 and TRBJ2-1; TRBD2 matches 9 bases. There are 15 residues in the CDR3. The germline CDR1 and CDR2 sequences are SGHAT and FQDESV (reference sequence). V lost 3 bases, J lost 6 bases, and 6 bases stayed unmatched. This chain's CDR3 is CASSLVVAGANEQFF. In DNA, the CDR3 is TGTGCCAGCAGCTTGGTCGTAGCGGGAGCCAATGAGCAGTTCTTC.

V and J are TRBV6-5 and TRBJ1-1; D is undetermined. Germline lookup yields CDR1 MNHEY and CDR2 SVGAGI. V was pared by 6 bases and J by 5 bases, with 13 bases between. The CDR3 runs 13 residues. CDR3 bases: TGTGCCAGCAGGTCAAACATGAGGACTGAAGCTTTCTTT. Its translation: CASRSNMRTEAFF.

The rearrangement links TRBV5-1 to TRBJ2-1; 8 bases are a match to TRBD1. V was pared by 0 bases and J by 8 bases, with 13 bases of the junction left unmatched. The CDR3 is made up of 17 amino acids. The V gene's germline CDR1 is SGHRS and CDR2 YFSETQ. The DNA for the CDR3 is TGCGCCAGCAGCTTGGGCCCCATCCACGGGACAGGTGATGAGCAGTTCTTC. This sequence encodes CASSLGPIHGTGDEQFF.

The genes are TRBV4-1 and TRBJ1-4; TRBD1 agrees at 9 bases. Germline CDR1 is MGHRA and CDR2 is YSYEKL. The CDR3 contains 20 residues. Trimming cost V 4 bases and J 7 bases; bases outside gene matches: 22. CDR3 in amino acids: CASSRRADRGIDKRSEKLFF. The DNA for the CDR3 is TGCGCCAGCAGCCGGCGGGCGGACAGGGGAATTGATAAGAGGAGTGAAAAACTGTTTTTT.

There are a few counts of this clone. V is TRBV6-4 and J is TRBJ2-2, with TRBD1 as a possible D gene (6 bases). V dropped 0 bases and J dropped 0 bases, with 17 bases sitting between them. This CDR3 has 19 amino acids. Germline CDR1 MRHNA, CDR2 SNTAGT. This CDR3 is CASSDSIRGRTPNTGELFF. CDR3 DNA: TGTGCCAGCAGTGACTCGATCAGGGGTAGGACCCCGAACACCGGGGAGCTGTTTTTT.

The V call is TRBV6-5, the J call TRBJ1-1; no clear D. V was pared by 5 bases and J by 7 bases, with 14 bases between. This CDR3 spans 13 amino acids. CDR1 MNHEY and CDR2 SVGAGI come from the germline V gene. CDR3 bases: TGTGCCAGCAGTCCCTCCGCGGAGTTTGAAGCTTTCTTT. Its translation: CASSPSAEFEAFF.

CDR3 bases: TGTGCCTGGAGTGTGGGGCTGACCAATCAGCCCCAGCATTTT. It encodes CAWSVGLTNQPQHF. This chain joins TRBV30 and TRBJ1-5; tentatively, D is TRBD1 (5 bases). Germline CDR1 and CDR2: GTSNPN and SVGIG (reference sequence). The CDR3 sequence is 14 residues long. Trimming shortened V by 0 bases and J by 3 bases, and 9 bases separated the two germline ends.

The chain is built from TRBV7-9 and TRBJ1-2; 7 nucleotides agree with TRBD1. V shed 4 bases, J shed 5 bases, and the junction held 13 bases outside the gene matches. CDR1 SEHNR and CDR2 FQNEAQ come from the germline V gene (reference sequence). The CDR3 spans 16 residues. CDR3 region: CASSSSRGPMGYGYTF. The CDR3 region has the DNA TGTGCCAGCAGCTCCTCGAGGGGGCCCATGGGATATGGCTACACCTTC.

This clone was seen only once. V is TRBV6-1 and J is TRBJ1-1, with TRBD1 matching over 8 bases. Germline assignment: CDR1 MNHNS and CDR2 SASEGT. The CDR3 consists of 16 residues. With V trimmed by 2 bases and J by 4 bases, 9 bases remained unmatched. The CDR3 loop is CASSERTGFQVTEAFF. The CDR3 DNA reads TGTGCCAGCAGTGAAAGGACAGGGTTCCAGGTCACTGAAGCTTTCTTT.

As for this clone: Its ends do not fully match the called genes, so a read error is possible. The rearrangement links TRBV28 to TRBJ2-3; 8 positions agree with TRBD1. The germline gives CDR1 MDHEN, CDR2 SYDVKM. CDR3 length: 14 amino acids. CDR3 in DNA: TGTGCCAGCAGTTTCACCTCGGGACAGGTGTCCCCAAACTTT. Its translation is CASSFTSGQVSPNF. The complete variable domain, with remaining parts taken from reference TRBV28 and TRBJ2-3, reads DVKVTQSSRYLVKRTGEKVFLECVQDMDHENMFWYRQDPGLGLRLIYFSYDVKMKEKGDIPEGYSVSREKKERFSLILESASTNQTSMYLCASSFTSGQVSPNFGPGTRLTVL.

The rearrangement uses TRBV15 and TRBJ2-5; 8 bases line up with TRBD1. Germline V gene sequence: CDR1 LNHNV, CDR2 YYDKDF (reference sequence). The trim removed 7 bases at V and 4 bases at J, leaving 8 bases unmatched. The CDR3 sequence is 14 residues long. The CDR3 bases are TGTGCCACCACCCCTGACAGGGGCAGAGAGACCCAGTACTTC. Protein: CATTPDRGRETQYF.

The J gene is TRBJ1-1, the V gene TRBV15; tentatively, D is TRBD1 (5 bases). V was shortened by 5 bases and J by 1 base, with 8 bases between the two germline ends. CDR3 length: 13 amino acids. Germline V CDR1 and CDR2: LNHNV, YYDKDF (reference sequence). CDR3 nucleotide sequence: TGTGCCACCAGCCGCGGGACGAACACTGAAGCTTTCTTT. Translation: CATSRGTNTEAFF.

V and J are TRBV19 and TRBJ1-3; D not certain. The CDR3 spans 15 residues. The V gene's germline CDR1 is LNHDA and CDR2 SQIVND (reference sequence). V lost 6 bases and J 0 bases, leaving 12 bases between the germline ends. CDR3 nucleotides: TGTGCCAGTAGCTCACCTACAGCCTCTGGAAACACCATATATTTT. It specifies CASSSPTASGNTIYF.